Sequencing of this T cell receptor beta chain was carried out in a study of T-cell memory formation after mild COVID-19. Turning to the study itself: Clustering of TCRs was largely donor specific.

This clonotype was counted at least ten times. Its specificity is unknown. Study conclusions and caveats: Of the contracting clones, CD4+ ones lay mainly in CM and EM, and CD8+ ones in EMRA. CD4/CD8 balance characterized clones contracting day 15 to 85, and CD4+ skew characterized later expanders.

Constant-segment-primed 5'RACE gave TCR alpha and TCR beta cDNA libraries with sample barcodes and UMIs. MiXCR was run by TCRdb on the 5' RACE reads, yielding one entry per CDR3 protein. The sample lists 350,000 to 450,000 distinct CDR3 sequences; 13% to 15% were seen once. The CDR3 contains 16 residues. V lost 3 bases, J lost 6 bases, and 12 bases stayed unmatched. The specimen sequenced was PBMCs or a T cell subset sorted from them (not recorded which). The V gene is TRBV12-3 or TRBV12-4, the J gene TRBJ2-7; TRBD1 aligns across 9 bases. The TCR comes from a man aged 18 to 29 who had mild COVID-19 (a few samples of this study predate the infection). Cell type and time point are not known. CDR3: CASSFGGPDRGAEQYF. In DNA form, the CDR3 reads TGTGCCAGCAGTTTCGGGGGGCCCGACAGGGGGGCCGAGCAGTACTTC.